The next 22 T cell receptor beta chains were all read from a single sample in a study of shared clonotypes between healthy human individuals. Some clones are missing from TCRdb's copy, which holds only in-frame ones; the method was immunoSEQ multiplex PCR. The data show about 480,000 clones, roughly 78% seen once. The sequencing sample was made of PBMCs. These TCRs come from a woman in her 40s in good health. Some clones in this sample may be carry-over from other donors' samples.

This chain links TRBV5-1 with TRBJ2-1; 16 nucleotides line up with TRBD2. The CDR3 spans 18 residues. After removal of 3 bases from V and 1 base from J, the junction contained 4 bases not matched to a gene. Germline V gene data show CDR1 as SGHRS and CDR2 as YFSETQ. The CDR3 loop reads CASSWGTSGRGSYNEQFF. CDR3 DNA sequence: TGCGCCAGCAGCTGGGGGACTAGCGGGAGGGGTTCCTACAATGAGCAGTTCTTC.

This chain links TRBV19 with TRBJ2-3; 9 nucleotides line up with TRBD1. The CDR3 has 16 amino acids. J gave up 1 base and V 4 bases, and 6 bases lay outside the gene matches. Germline assignment: CDR1 LNHDA and CDR2 SQIVND (reference sequence). The CDR3 DNA follows: TGTGCCAGTAGTAAAGGCTGGGACAGGGGCACAGATACGCAGTATTTT. It specifies CASSKGWDRGTDTQYF.

V is TRBV6-5 and J is TRBJ1-2; the D gene is possibly TRBD1 (6 bases). This CDR3 is built from 14 residues. Germline CDR1 and CDR2: MNHEY and SVGAGI. The V and J ends lost 6 bases and 4 bases respectively, with 15 bases between them. CDR3 amino acids: CASSPRTAVYGYTF. CDR3 nucleotide sequence: TGTGCCAGCAGCCCTCGGACAGCCGTCTATGGCTACACCTTC.

The chain combines TRBV7-2 with TRBJ2-7; 9 nucleotides align to TRBD2. The ends lost 6 bases at V and 2 bases at J; junction bases unmatched: 8. Germline lookup yields CDR1 SGHTA and CDR2 FQGNSA. The CDR3 consists of 15 residues. CDR3 sequence (DNA): TGTGCCAGCAGTCCTTTCGGGACTAGCCCCTACGAGCAGTACTTC. Translated: CASSPFGTSPYEQYF.

In regard to this clone: A much more abundant neighbour one base away suggests this may be a read error. Other nucleotide sequences from this sample produce the same CDR3. The chain uses TRBV28 and TRBJ1-2; D gene unclear. This CDR3 comprises 13 residues. The germline gives CDR1 MDHEN, CDR2 SYDVKM. The CDR3 sequence is CASSFEGHYGYTF. The CDR3 region has the DNA TGTGCCAGCAGTTTCGAAGGGCACTATGGCTATACCTTC.

This clone was seen only a few times. The V call is TRBV2, the J call TRBJ2-5, with D uncertain. The CDR3 consists of 13 residues. Per germline, CDR1 SNHLY and CDR2 FYNNEI. Trimming removed 3 bases from V and 2 bases from J, with 7 bases in between. This chain's CDR3 is CASSEQYQETQYF. DNA for the CDR3: TGTGCCAGCAGTGAGCAGTATCAAGAGACCCAGTACTTC.

This clone was counted a few times. The chain combines TRBV18 with TRBJ1-4, with 9 bases matching TRBD1. Germline V lookup: CDR1 KGHSH, CDR2 LQKENI. V was pared by 4 bases and J by 7 bases, with 7 bases of the junction left unmatched. This CDR3 spans 15 amino acids. CDR3 protein: CASSQSTGGGEKLFF. CDR3 DNA sequence: TGTGCCAGCTCACAGAGCACAGGGGGCGGTGAAAAACTGTTTTTT.

The chain carries TRBV18 and TRBJ2-3, with 9 bases that match TRBD2. The junction had 14 bases not matched to a gene; V was cut back by 3 bases and J by 4 bases. In germline, CDR1 is KGHSH, CDR2 LQKENI. The CDR3 is made up of 18 amino acids. CDR3 in DNA: TGTGCCAGCTCACCTTCGCCGAGGCTAGCGGGAAGCTCAGATACGCAGTATTTT. Translating it yields CASSPSPRLAGSSDTQYF.

The chain employs TRBV5-4 and TRBJ2-7, with D possibly TRBD2 on 7 matching bases. The ends were cut back, 0 bases at V and 2 bases at J, with 15 bases in the middle. The CDR3 sequence is 16 residues long. Germline V gene data show CDR1 as SGHNT and CDR2 as YYREEE (reference sequence). The CDR3 region has the DNA TGTGCCAGCAGCTTGGCCCCGGGGGCGGGAGCCTACGAGCAGTACTTC. Protein sequence: CASSLAPGAGAYEQYF.

The J gene is TRBJ2-1, the V gene TRBV30, with D tentatively TRBD2 (5 bases). CDR3 length: 14 amino acids. The germline CDR1 and CDR2 sequences are GTSNPN and SVGIG (reference sequence). Trimming left V 1 base short and J 0 bases short, with 7 bases between. CDR3 bases: TGTGCCTGGAGTGGAACTAGCTCCTACAATGAGCAGTTCTTC. Protein: CAWSGTSSYNEQFF.

The chain combines TRBV10-3 with TRBJ1-5; TRBD1 is a possible D gene (5 bases). Germline values: CDR1 ENHRY, CDR2 SYGVKD. The CDR3 consists of 14 residues. The ends were cut back, 2 bases at V and 4 bases at J, with 9 bases in the middle. CDR3 in DNA: TGTGCCATCAGTGAGAGACAGCTGAATCAGCCCCAGCATTTT. Amino acid sequence: CAISERQLNQPQHF.

This clone was detected only a few times. J is TRBJ2-2 and V is TRBV27, with TRBD1 matching over 9 bases. The CDR3 is made up of 15 amino acids. Trimming at V came to 6 bases and at J to 5 bases, leaving 7 bases not matched to a gene. Germline-derived CDR1 and CDR2 are MNHEY and SMNVEV (reference sequence). The CDR3 nucleotides are TGTGCCAGCAGACCCGGACAGGGGTGGACCGGGGAGCTGTTTTTT. Translating it yields CASRPGQGWTGELFF.

The rearrangement links TRBV5-1 to TRBJ2-1; 11 positions match TRBD2. The CDR3 contains 15 residues. Germline V lookup: CDR1 SGHRS, CDR2 YFSETQ. V was pared by 7 bases and J by 5 bases, with 8 bases of the junction left unmatched. The CDR3 sequence: CASGLSGRANNEQFF. The DNA for the CDR3 is TGCGCCAGCGGACTTAGCGGGAGGGCGAACAATGAGCAGTTCTTC.

This chain joins TRBV7-2 and TRBJ1-1, with 8 bases that match TRBD1. With 5 bases clipped from V and 9 bases from J, the junction kept 14 bases outside the gene matches. CDR1 SGHTA and CDR2 FQGNSA come from the germline V gene. The CDR3 consists of 15 residues. The CDR3 DNA is TGTGCCAGCAGCCCGTGGACAGGGAGGGCCGACCAAGCTTTCTTT. As protein: CASSPWTGRADQAFF.

The CDR3 bases are TGTGCCAGCAGCTTGGTGGGGGCGTCAGATACGCAGTATTTT. Amino acids: CASSLVGASDTQYF. The V call is TRBV5-4, the J call TRBJ2-3, with D possibly matching TRBD1 (6 bases). CDR1 SGHNT and CDR2 YYREEE come from the germline V gene (reference sequence). V was trimmed by 0 bases and J by 4 bases, leaving 9 bases between them. The CDR3 spans 14 residues.

The V and J genes are TRBV5-1 and TRBJ2-3; 13 bases map to TRBD2. V lost 0 bases, J lost 4 bases, and 2 bases stayed unmatched. CDR1 and CDR2 (germline): SGHRS, YFSETQ. The CDR3 is 16 amino acids. CDR3 nucleotide sequence: TGCGCCAGCAGCTTGGCCACTAGCGGGAGGGCAGATACGCAGTATTTT. This encodes CASSLATSGRADTQYF.

CDR3 residues: CASILTGTGGNSGELFF. CDR3 nucleotide sequence: TGTGCCAGTATTCTGACCGGGACAGGGGGCAATTCCGGGGAGCTGTTTTTT. J is TRBJ2-2 and V is TRBV19; 12 bases match TRBD1. V lost 7 bases to trimming and J lost 6 bases; unmatched junction nucleotides: 12. This CDR3 is 17 amino acids long. Per germline, CDR1 LNHDA and CDR2 SQIVND (reference sequence).

The rearrangement uses TRBV6-1 and TRBJ2-7; 12 bases are a match to TRBD2. Germline assignment: CDR1 MNHNS and CDR2 SASEGT. The CDR3 runs 15 residues. After removal of 6 bases from V and 3 bases from J, the junction contained 6 bases not matched to a gene. The CDR3 DNA reads as TGTGCCAGCAGCGAACGACTAGCGGGAGACTACGAGCAGTACTTC. Translated, it gives CASSERLAGDYEQYF.

The V call is TRBV11-3, the J call TRBJ2-1; possible D gene TRBD1, 5 bases. This CDR3 comprises 16 residues. Germline CDR1 is SGHNT and CDR2 is YENEEA. V gave up 6 bases and J gave up 6 bases, with 21 bases separating them. This CDR3 reads CASSPLGARASNEQFF. In DNA form, the CDR3 reads TGTGCCAGCAGTCCCCTTGGTGCCAGGGCCTCCAATGAGCAGTTCTTC.

The rearrangement joins TRBV5-8 to TRBJ2-7; 8 bases agree with TRBD1. This CDR3 comprises 15 residues. CDR1 SGHTS and CDR2 YDEGEE come from the germline V gene. After removal of 7 bases from V and 3 bases from J, the junction contained 12 bases not matched to a gene. The DNA of the CDR3 is TGTGCCAGCCCACCTTCGCGGGACAGGAACTACGAGCAGTACTTC. Protein sequence: CASPPSRDRNYEQYF.

CDR3 coding DNA: TGTGCCAGTAGTCCACAACAGGGGAGCTCCTACAATGAGCAGTTCTTC. Translation: CASSPQQGSSYNEQFF. J is TRBJ2-1 and V is TRBV19; 7 bases map to TRBD1. Germline lookup yields CDR1 LNHDA and CDR2 SQIVND (reference sequence). With V trimmed by 5 bases and J by 0 bases, 7 bases remained unmatched. CDR3 length equals 16 residues. Supplemented by reference TRBV19 and TRBJ2-1, the full variable domain reads DGGITQSPKYLFRKEGQNVTLSCEQNLNHDAMYWYRQDPGQGLRLIYYSQIVNDFQKGDIAEGYSVSREKKESFPLTVTSAQKNPTAFYLCASSPQQGSSYNEQFFGPGTRLTVL.

In this sample, this clone turned up once. The chain links TRBV14 to TRBJ2-5; D unresolved. This CDR3 spans 14 amino acids. CDR1 and CDR2 (germline): SGHDN, FVKESK. Trimming stripped 4 bases from V and 3 bases from J, with 12 bases between. CDR3 sequence: CASSPIGLEETQYF. Here the CDR3 DNA reads TGTGCCAGCAGCCCGATAGGGCTAGAAGAGACCCAGTACTTC.